Listed below are T cell receptor beta chains from one sample, sequenced in a study of T cell repertoires in cytomegalovirus infection. From the reads, TCRdb called clonotypes with MiXCR, one entry per CDR3 protein. The sample shows 250,000 to 300,000 distinct CDR3 sequences, roughly a quarter of them seen only once. The sample taken for sequencing was PBMCs. The origin of the receptors is a human donor in good health (CMV status not recorded). Some clones in this sample may be carry-over from other donors' samples. The CDR3 runs from the conserved cysteine through the conserved F or W. D genes are given only for firm matches. Size is stated for part of the rows, as once, few or many counts, or as a class when the clone is expanded.

size	V	J	D	DNA	CDR3
-	TRBV29-1	TRBJ2-7	TRBD1	TGCAGCGCCCGAACCGGGACAGCAATGGGAGAGCAGTACTTC	CSARTGTAMGEQYF
-	TRBV12-3/TRBV12-4	TRBJ2-1	-	TGTGCCAGCAGTTCCCCAGCGGTAGGCTCCTACAATGAGCAGTTCTTC	CASSSPAVGSYNEQFF
-	TRBV29-1	TRBJ1-1	-	TGCAGCGTTGTCCCCTCGAGGACTGAAGCTTTCTTT	CSVVPSRTEAFF
few	TRBV11-2	TRBJ2-2	-	TGTGCCAGCAGCTTATTTTGGGACCCCTCGGGGGGGGAGCTGTTTTTT	CASSLFWDPSGGELFF
-	TRBV20-1	TRBJ2-7	TRBD2	TGCAGTGAAAGCGGGATCTACGAGCAGTACTTC	CSESGIYEQYF
-	TRBV19	TRBJ1-2	-	TGTGCCAGTAGTTTCGACCCCCTGAGGTCTGGCTACACCTTC	CASSFDPLRSGYTF
once	TRBV7-2	TRBJ2-3	TRBD2	TGTGCCAGCCCACCTTGGGGGGCCAGGACTAGCGGGAGTGGGGGCACGGATACGCAGTATTTT	CASPPWGARTSGSGGTDTQYF
many	TRBV11-2	TRBJ2-6	-	TGTGCCAGCAGCTTGCTCGCGTGGGGAGGGGCCAACGTCCTGACTTTC	CASSLLAWGGANVLTF
-	TRBV11-2	TRBJ2-5	TRBD2	TGTGCCAGCAGCTTAGGGTTAGCGGGGGTTGGAGAGACCCAGTACTTC	CASSLGLAGVGETQYF
-	TRBV28	TRBJ1-1	-	TGTGCCAGCACGGGGAGCAGGAACACTGAAGCTTTCTTT	CASTGSRNTEAFF
few	TRBV2	TRBJ1-5	-	TGTGCCAGCAGTGAAGCGCTGGCAGGGAATCAGCCCCAGCATTTT	CASSEALAGNQPQHF
few	TRBV5-5	TRBJ2-7	-	TGTGCCAGCAGACCGCGACCGACCGATTCCTCCTACGAGCAGTACTTC	CASRPRPTDSSYEQYF
-	TRBV30	TRBJ2-5	-	TGTGCCTGGGTCCCTGCTAGCGCTGAGACCCAGTACTTC	CAWVPASAETQYF
few	TRBV28	TRBJ1-6	TRBD1	TGTGCCAGCAGCCCCAGGGGGTGGCCTCGATCACCCCTCCACTTT	CASSPRGWPRSPLHF